This T cell receptor beta chain was recovered during a study of cytomegalovirus exposure and HLA in healthy donors. Concerning this clone itself: Its antigen is unknown.

CDR1 MNHNS and CDR2 SASEGT come from the germline V gene. The CDR3 is 16 amino acids. Germline trimming cut 1 base from V and 8 bases from J; bases unmatched to any gene: 9. Study outcomes and limitations: Indistinguishable V segments such as TRBV6-2 and TRBV6-3 were excluded.

Both 60 Vbeta primers and 13 Jbeta primers went into the PCR. Libraries were prepared by immunoSEQ multiplex PCR; TCRdb keeps only in-frame clonotypes and omits some of them. The sample includes 20,000 to 25,000 clones. The gene calls are TRBV6-1 and TRBJ2-1; 9 bases match TRBD2. The clonotype originates from a man aged 60 to 69 in good health and CMV-seropositive. The sequencing input was PBMCs. CDR3 coding DNA: TGTGCCAGCAGTGAAGTGTTAGCGGGAGATTTTGATGAGCAGTTCTTC. Translated, it gives CASSEVLAGDFDEQFF.